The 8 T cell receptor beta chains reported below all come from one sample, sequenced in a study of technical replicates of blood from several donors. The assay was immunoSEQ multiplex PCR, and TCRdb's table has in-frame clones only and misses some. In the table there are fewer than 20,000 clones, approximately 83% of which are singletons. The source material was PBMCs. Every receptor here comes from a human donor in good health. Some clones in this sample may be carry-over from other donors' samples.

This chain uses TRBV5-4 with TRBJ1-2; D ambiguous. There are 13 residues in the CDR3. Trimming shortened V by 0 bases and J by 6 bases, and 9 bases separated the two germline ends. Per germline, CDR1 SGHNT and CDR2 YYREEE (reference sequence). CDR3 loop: CASSLAGLDGYTF. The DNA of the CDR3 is TGTGCCAGCAGCTTGGCCGGGTTAGATGGCTACACCTTC.

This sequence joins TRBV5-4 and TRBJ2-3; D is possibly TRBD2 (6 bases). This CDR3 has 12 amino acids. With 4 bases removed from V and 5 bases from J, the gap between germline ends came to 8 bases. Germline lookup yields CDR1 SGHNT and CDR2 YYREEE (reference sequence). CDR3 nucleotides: TGTGCCAGCAGCGCCGGGGGAGATACGCAGTATTTT. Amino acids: CASSAGGDTQYF.

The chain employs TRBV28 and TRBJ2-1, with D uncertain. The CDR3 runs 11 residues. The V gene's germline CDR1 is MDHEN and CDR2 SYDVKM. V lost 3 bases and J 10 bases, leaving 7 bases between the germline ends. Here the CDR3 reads CASSLREEQFF. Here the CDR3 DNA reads TGTGCCAGCAGTTTGAGAGAAGAGCAGTTCTTC.

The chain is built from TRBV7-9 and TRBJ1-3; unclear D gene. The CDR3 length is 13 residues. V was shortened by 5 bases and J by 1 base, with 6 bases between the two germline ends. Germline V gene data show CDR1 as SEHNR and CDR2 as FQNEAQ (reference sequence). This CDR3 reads CASSPLSGNTIYF. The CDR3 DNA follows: TGTGCCAGCAGCCCCCTATCTGGAAACACCATATATTTT.

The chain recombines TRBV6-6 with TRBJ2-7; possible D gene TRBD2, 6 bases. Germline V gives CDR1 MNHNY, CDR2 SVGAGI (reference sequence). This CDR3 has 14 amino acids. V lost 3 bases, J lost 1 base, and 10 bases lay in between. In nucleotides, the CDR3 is TGTGCCAGCAGTTATCAAGCGGGTTCCTACGAGCAGTACTTC. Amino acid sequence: CASSYQAGSYEQYF.

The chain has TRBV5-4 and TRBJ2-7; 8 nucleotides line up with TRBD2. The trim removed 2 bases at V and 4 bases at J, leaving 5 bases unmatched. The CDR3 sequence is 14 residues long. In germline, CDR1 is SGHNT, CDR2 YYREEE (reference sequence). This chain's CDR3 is CASSFSAGGYEQYF. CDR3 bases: TGTGCCAGCAGCTTTAGTGCGGGAGGTTACGAGCAGTACTTC.

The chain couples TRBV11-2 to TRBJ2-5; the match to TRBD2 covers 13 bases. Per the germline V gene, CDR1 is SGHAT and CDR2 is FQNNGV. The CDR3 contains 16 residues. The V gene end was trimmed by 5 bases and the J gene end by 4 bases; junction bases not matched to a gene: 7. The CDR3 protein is CASSPGLAGMRETQYF. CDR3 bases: TGTGCCAGCAGCCCGGGACTAGCGGGAATGAGAGAGACCCAGTACTTC.

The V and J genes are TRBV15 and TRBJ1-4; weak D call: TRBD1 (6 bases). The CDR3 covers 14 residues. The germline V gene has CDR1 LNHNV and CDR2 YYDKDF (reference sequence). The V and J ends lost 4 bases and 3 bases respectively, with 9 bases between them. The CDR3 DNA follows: TGTGCCACCAGCAAGACAGGCTCTAATGAAAAACTGTTTTTT. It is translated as CATSKTGSNEKLFF.